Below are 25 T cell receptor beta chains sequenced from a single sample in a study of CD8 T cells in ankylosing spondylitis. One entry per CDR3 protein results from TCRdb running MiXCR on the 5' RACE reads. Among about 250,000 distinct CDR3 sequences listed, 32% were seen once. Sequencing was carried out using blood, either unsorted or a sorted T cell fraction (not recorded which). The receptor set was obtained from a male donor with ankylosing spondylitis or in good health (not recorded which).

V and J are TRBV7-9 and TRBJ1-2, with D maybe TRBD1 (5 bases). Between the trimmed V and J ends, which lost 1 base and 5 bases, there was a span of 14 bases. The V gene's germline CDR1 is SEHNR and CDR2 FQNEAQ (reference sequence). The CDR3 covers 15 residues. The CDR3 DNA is TGTGCCAGCAGCTTAGGTGGCAGGGCAGATTATGGCTACACCTTC. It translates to CASSLGGRADYGYTF.

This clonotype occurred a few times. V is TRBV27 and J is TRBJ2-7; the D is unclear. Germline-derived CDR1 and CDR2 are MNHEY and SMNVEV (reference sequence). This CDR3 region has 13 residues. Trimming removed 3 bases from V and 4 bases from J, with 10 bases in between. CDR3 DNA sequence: TGTGCCAGCAGTTTTAATGACGGGTACGAGCAGTACTTC. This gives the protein CASSFNDGYEQYF.

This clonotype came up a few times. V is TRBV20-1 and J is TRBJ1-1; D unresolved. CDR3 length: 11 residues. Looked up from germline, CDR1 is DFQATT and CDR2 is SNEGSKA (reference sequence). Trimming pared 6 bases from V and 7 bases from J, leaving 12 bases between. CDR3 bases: TGCAGTGCCCGAACCCAGATTGAAGCTTTCTTT. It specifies CSARTQIEAFF.

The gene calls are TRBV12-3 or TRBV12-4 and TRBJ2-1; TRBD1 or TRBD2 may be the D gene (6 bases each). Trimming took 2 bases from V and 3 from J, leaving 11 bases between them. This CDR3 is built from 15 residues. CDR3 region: CASSLQGRGYNEQFF. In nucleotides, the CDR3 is TGTGCCAGCAGTTTACAGGGGCGGGGCTACAATGAGCAGTTCTTC.

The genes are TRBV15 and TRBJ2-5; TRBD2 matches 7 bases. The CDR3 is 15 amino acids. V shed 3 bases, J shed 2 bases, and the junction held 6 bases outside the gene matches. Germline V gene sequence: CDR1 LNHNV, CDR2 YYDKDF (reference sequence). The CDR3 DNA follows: TGTGCCACCAGCAGTTTCGATAGCGGGCAAGAGACCCAGTACTTC. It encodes CATSSFDSGQETQYF.

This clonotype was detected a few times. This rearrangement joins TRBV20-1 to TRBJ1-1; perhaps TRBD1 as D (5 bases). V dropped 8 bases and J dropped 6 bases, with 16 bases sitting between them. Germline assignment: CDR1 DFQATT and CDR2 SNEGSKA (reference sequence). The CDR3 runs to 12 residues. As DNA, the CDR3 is TGCAGTCCACGTCGGGGGGAACCTGAAGCTTTCTTT. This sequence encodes CSPRRGEPEAFF.

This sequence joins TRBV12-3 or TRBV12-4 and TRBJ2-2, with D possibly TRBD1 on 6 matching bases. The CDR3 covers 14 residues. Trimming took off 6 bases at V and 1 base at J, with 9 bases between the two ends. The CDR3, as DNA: TGTGCCAGCAGGGGGACACGGAACACCGGGGAGCTGTTTTTT. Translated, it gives CASRGTRNTGELFF.

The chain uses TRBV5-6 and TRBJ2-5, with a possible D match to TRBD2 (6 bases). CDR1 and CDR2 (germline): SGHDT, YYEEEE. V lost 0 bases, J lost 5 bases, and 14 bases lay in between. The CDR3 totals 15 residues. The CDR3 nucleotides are TGTGCCAGCAGCTTGGTCGGCGGGGTAAGGGAGACCCAGTACTTC. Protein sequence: CASSLVGGVRETQYF.

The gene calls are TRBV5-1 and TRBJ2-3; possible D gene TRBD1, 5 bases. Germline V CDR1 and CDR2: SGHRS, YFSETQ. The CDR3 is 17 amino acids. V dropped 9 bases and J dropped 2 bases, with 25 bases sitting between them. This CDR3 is CANQLDKISSSTDTQYF. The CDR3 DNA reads TGCGCCAACCAGTTGGACAAAATTTCCTCGTCCACAGATACGCAGTATTTT.

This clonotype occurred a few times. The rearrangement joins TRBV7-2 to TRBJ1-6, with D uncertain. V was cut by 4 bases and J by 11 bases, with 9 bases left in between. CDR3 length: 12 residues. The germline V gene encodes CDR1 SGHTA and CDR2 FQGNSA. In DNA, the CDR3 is TGTGCCAGCAGCTCCCGGTCCCCACCCCTCCACTTT. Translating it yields CASSSRSPPLHF.

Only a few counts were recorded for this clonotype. In nucleotides, the CDR3 is TGTGCCACCAGCAGACAACCGAGCGGGCAAGAGACCCAGTACTTC. This encodes CATSRQPSGQETQYF. This chain connects TRBV15 to TRBJ2-5; possibly TRBD2 for D (6 bases). The CDR3 length is 15 residues. The germline V gene has CDR1 LNHNV and CDR2 YYDKDF (reference sequence). Trimming took 2 bases from V and 2 from J, leaving 12 bases between them.

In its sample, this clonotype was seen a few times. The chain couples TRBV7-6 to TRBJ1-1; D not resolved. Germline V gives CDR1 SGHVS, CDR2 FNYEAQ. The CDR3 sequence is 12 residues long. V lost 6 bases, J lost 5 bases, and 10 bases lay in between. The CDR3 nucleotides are TGTGCCAGCAGGGGCGAATGGACTGAAGCTTTCTTT. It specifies CASRGEWTEAFF.

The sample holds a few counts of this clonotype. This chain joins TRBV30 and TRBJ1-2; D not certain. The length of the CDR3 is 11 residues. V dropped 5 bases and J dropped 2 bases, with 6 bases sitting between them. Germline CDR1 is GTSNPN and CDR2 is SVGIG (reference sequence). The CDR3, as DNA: TGTGCCTGGGACGGGAACTATGGCTACACCTTC. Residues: CAWDGNYGYTF.

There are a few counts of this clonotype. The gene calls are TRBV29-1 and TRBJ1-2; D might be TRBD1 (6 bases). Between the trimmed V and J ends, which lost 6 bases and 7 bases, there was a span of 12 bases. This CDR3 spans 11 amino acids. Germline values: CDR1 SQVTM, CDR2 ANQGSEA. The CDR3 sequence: CSVGGHTGYTF. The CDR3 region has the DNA TGCAGCGTCGGGGGGCATACTGGCTACACCTTC.

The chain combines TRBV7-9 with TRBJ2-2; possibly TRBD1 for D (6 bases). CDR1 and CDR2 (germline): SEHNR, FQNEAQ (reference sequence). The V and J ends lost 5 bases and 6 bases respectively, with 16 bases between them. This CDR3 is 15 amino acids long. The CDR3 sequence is CASSVAGDLAGELFF. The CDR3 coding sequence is TGTGCCAGCAGCGTTGCAGGGGATTTAGCCGGGGAGCTGTTTTTT.

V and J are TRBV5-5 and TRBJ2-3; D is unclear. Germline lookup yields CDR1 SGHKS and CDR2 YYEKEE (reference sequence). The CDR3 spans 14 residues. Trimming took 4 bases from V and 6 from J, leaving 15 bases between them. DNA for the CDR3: TGTGCCAGCAGCGATCCGGGCCCTTTCGATACGCAGTATTTT. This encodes CASSDPGPFDTQYF.

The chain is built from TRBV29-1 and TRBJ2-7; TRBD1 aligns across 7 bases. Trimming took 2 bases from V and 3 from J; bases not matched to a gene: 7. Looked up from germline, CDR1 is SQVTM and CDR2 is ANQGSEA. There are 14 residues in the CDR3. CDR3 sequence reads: CSVEKGAHSYEQYF. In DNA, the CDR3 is TGCAGCGTTGAAAAGGGGGCTCATAGCTACGAGCAGTACTTC.

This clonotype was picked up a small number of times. The CDR3 DNA follows: TGTGCCAGCAGCTTAGTAACGTGGGAAAAAGAGACCCAGTACTTC. Its protein is CASSLVTWEKETQYF. The V and J genes are TRBV11-2 and TRBJ2-5; no firm D call. Trimming took off 1 base at V and 3 bases at J, with 12 bases between the two ends. In germline, CDR1 is SGHAT, CDR2 FQNNGV. The length of the CDR3 is 15 residues. The whole variable domain, remainder taken from reference TRBV11-2 and TRBJ2-5, is EAGVAQSPRYKIIEKRQSVAFWCNPISGHATLYWYQQILGQGPKLLIQFQNNGVVDDSQLPKDRFSAERLKGVDSTLKIQPAKLEDSAVYLCASSLVTWEKETQYFGPGTRLLVL.

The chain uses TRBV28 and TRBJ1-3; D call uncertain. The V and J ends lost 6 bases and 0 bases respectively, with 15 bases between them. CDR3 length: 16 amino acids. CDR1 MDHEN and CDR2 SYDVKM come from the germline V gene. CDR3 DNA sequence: TGTGCCAGCAGCTTGGCCTCGAGGAACTCTGGAAACACCATATATTTT. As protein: CASSLASRNSGNTIYF. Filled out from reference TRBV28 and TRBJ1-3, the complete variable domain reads DVKVTQSSRYLVKRTGEKVFLECVQDMDHENMFWYRQDPGLGLRLIYFSYDVKMKEKGDIPEGYSVSREKKERFSLILESASTNQTSMYLCASSLASRNSGNTIYFGEGSWLTVV.

In DNA form, the CDR3 reads TGCAGTGCTAGTGGAGGGGCTAACTATGGCTACACCTTC. It is translated as CSASGGANYGYTF. The genes are TRBV20-1 and TRBJ1-2; TRBD1 might be the D (5 bases). The CDR3 is 13 residues long. The ends were cut back, 3 bases at V and 0 bases at J, with 8 bases in the middle. Germline V gene sequence: CDR1 DFQATT, CDR2 SNEGSKA (reference sequence).

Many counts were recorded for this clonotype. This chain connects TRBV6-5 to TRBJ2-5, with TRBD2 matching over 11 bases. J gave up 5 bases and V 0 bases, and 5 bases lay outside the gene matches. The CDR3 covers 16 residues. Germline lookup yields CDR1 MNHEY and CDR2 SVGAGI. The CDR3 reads CASSYSKLAGAETQYF. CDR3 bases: TGTGCCAGCAGTTACTCGAAACTAGCGGGGGCGGAGACCCAGTACTTC.

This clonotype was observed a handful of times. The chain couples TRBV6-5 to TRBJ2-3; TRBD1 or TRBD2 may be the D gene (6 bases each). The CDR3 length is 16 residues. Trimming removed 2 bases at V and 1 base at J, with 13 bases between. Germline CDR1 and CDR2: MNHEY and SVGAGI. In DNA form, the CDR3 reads TGTGCCAGCAGTTACGGGGGGCGCACGGGCACAGATACGCAGTATTTT. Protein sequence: CASSYGGRTGTDTQYF.

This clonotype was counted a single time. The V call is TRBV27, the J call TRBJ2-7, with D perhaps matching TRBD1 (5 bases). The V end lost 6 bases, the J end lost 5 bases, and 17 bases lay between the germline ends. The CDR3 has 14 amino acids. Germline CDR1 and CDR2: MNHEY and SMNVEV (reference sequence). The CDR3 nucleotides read TGTGCCAGCAGCTATACTCCGGACAACCACGAGCAGTACTTC. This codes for CASSYTPDNHEQYF.

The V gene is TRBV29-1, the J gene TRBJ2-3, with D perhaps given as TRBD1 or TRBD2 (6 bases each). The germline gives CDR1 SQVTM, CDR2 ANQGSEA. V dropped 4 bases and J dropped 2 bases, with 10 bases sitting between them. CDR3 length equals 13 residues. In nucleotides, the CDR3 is TGCAGCGTTGTAGGGGGGATCACAGATACGCAGTATTTT. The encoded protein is CSVVGGITDTQYF.

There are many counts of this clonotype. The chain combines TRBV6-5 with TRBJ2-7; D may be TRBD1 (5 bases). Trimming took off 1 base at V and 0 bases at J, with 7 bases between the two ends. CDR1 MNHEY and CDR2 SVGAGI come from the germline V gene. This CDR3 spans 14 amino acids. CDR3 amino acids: CASSYYDSSYEQYF. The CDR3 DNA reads TGTGCCAGCAGTTACTACGACAGCTCCTACGAGCAGTACTTC.